What follows are 13 T cell receptor beta chains derived from one specimen sequenced in a study of shared T cell receptors in the human thymus. Measured with immunoSEQ multiplex PCR; TCRdb has only the in-frame clones, and not every one. This table has some 700,000 clones, approximately 85% appearing once. This sample also belongs to another study, concerning human thymus T cells.

Sequences were obtained from thymocytes. These receptors were obtained from a girl less than two years old with a congenital heart defect.

This chain uses TRBV5-1 with TRBJ1-1; 8 nucleotides match TRBD1. Per the germline V gene, CDR1 is SGHRS and CDR2 is YFSETQ. V lost 4 bases to trimming and J lost 2 bases; unmatched junction nucleotides: 13. The CDR3 totals 17 residues. CDR3 sequence reads: CASSIDPGGRDNTEAFF. DNA for the CDR3: TGCGCCAGCAGCATCGACCCAGGGGGCCGGGACAACACTGAAGCTTTCTTT. Variable domain in full (rest from reference TRBV5-1 and TRBJ1-1): KAGVTQTPRYLIKTRGQQVTLSCSPISGHRSVSWYQQTPGQGLQFLFEYFSETQRNKGNFPGRFSGRQFSNSRSEMNVSTLELGDSALYLCASSIDPGGRDNTEAFFGQGTRLTVV.

This clone was recorded only once. The chain recombines TRBV4-3 with TRBJ2-5; D may be TRBD2 (6 bases). The CDR3 covers 18 residues. V was cut by 4 bases and J by 2 bases, with 23 bases left in between. Germline CDR1 and CDR2: LGHNA and YSLEER. As DNA, the CDR3 is TGCGCCAGCAGCCCCATTATTGCGTCCCAGGGACTTCAAGAGACCCAGTACTTC. It is translated as CASSPIIASQGLQETQYF.

The rearrangement joins TRBV5-6 to TRBJ1-1; D remains unclear. V lost 1 base and J lost 4, with 11 bases in between. CDR1 is SGHDT, CDR2 YYEEEE, per germline. This CDR3 has 14 amino acids. In DNA form, the CDR3 reads TGTGCCAGCAGCTTGAGGAGTTGGAGCACTGAAGCTTTCTTT. Its protein is CASSLRSWSTEAFF.

In this sample, this clone turned up once. The chain has TRBV25-1 and TRBJ1-4, with 9 bases matching TRBD1. In germline, CDR1 is MGHDK, CDR2 SYGVNS. The CDR3 totals 13 residues. CDR3 in DNA: TGTGCGACAGGGGGTGCAACTAATGAAAAACTGTTTTTT. Translated, it gives CATGGATNEKLFF.

This chain joins TRBV6-1 and TRBJ2-1; 9 bases fit TRBD2. CDR1 and CDR2 (germline): MNHNS, SASEGT. The V and J ends lost 1 base and 4 bases, in that order; junction bases with no gene match: 14. The length of the CDR3 is 19 residues. The CDR3 DNA reads TGTGCCAGCAGTGAAGGGGGACTAGCAAGGAGGTTTCCTTACAATGAGCAGTTCTTC. Residues: CASSEGGLARRFPYNEQFF.

The chain uses TRBV4-3 and TRBJ2-5, with D possibly matching TRBD2 (6 bases). There are 15 residues in the CDR3. The germline V and J ends were trimmed by 0 bases and 5 bases, with 13 bases remaining between them. Germline V lookup: CDR1 LGHNA, CDR2 YSLEER. The CDR3 is CASSQESGTPETQYF. DNA for the CDR3: TGCGCCAGCAGCCAAGAATCCGGGACTCCGGAGACCCAGTACTTC.

V usage is TRBV19 and J usage is TRBJ2-1; 11 positions agree with TRBD2. CDR3 length: 15 amino acids. The germline V gene has CDR1 LNHDA and CDR2 SQIVND (reference sequence). Trimming cost V 3 bases and J 5 bases; bases outside gene matches: 3. The CDR3, as DNA: TGTGCCAGTAGTATTAGCGGGGGGGCCCACAATGAGCAGTTCTTC. Amino acid sequence: CASSISGGAHNEQFF. The full variable domain, in which reference TRBV19 and TRBJ2-1 provide the parts outside the CDR3, is DGGITQSPKYLFRKEGQNVTLSCEQNLNHDAMYWYRQDPGQGLRLIYYSQIVNDFQKGDIAEGYSVSREKKESFPLTVTSAQKNPTAFYLCASSISGGAHNEQFFGPGTRLTVL.

This sequence joins TRBV14 and TRBJ2-7, with D maybe TRBD1 (6 bases). The CDR3 is 16 amino acids. CDR1 and CDR2 from the germline V gene are SGHDN and FVKESK. V was clipped by 4 bases and J by 4 bases, with 20 bases between them. As DNA, the CDR3 is TGTGCCAGCAGCCCTCCGGGACACAGAAACATGTACGAGCAGTACTTC. Its translation is CASSPPGHRNMYEQYF.

This chain links TRBV9 with TRBJ2-1, with D maybe TRBD1 (5 bases). Germline-derived CDR1 and CDR2 are SGDLS and YYNGEE. The CDR3 loop spans 12 amino acids. Deletions cut 3 bases from V and 8 bases from J, with 9 bases between. CDR3 in amino acids: CASSADSDEQFF. CDR3 nucleotides: TGTGCCAGCAGCGCCGACAGTGATGAGCAGTTCTTC.

V gene TRBV5-1 combines with J gene TRBJ2-1; TRBD2 matches 11 bases. Trimming took 4 bases from V and 0 from J; bases not matched to a gene: 24. Germline CDR1 and CDR2: SGHRS and YFSETQ. The CDR3 is made up of 23 amino acids. The CDR3 protein is CASSAPGLADEKNKLSSYNEQFF. Written as DNA, the CDR3 is TGCGCCAGCAGCGCACCGGGACTAGCGGACGAAAAAAATAAGCTAAGCTCCTACAATGAGCAGTTCTTC.

The chain links TRBV5-4 to TRBJ1-1; 9 nucleotides match TRBD1. The junction had 5 bases not matched to a gene; V was cut back by 4 bases and J by 1 base. Germline V lookup: CDR1 SGHNT, CDR2 YYREEE (reference sequence). CDR3 size: 15 residues. This chain's CDR3 is CASSPPGQGNTEAFF. The CDR3 nucleotides are TGTGCCAGCAGCCCGCCGGGACAGGGGAACACTGAAGCTTTCTTT. The full variable domain, completed using reference TRBV5-4 and TRBJ1-1, is ETGVTQSPTHLIKTRGQQVTLRCSSQSGHNTVSWYQQALGQGPQFIFQYYREEENGRGNFPPRFSGLQFPNYSSELNVNALELDDSALYLCASSPPGQGNTEAFFGQGTRLTVV.

The V gene is TRBV7-9, the J gene TRBJ2-1, with TRBD2 identical over 9 bases. Germline CDR1 is SEHNR and CDR2 is FQNEAQ (reference sequence). The CDR3 sequence is 16 residues long. The junction had 10 bases not matched to a gene; V was cut back by 1 base and J by 9 bases. DNA for the CDR3: TGTGCCAGCAGCTTAGGGGCGGGGGGGGCCCCGGGTGAGCAGTTCTTC. Its translation is CASSLGAGGAPGEQFF.

The gene calls are TRBV7-9 and TRBJ1-3; D possibly corresponds to TRBD1 (6 bases). CDR3 length: 18 amino acids. V lost 1 base to trimming and J lost 4 bases, with 20 bases between them. CDR1 and CDR2 (germline): SEHNR, FQNEAQ (reference sequence). CDR3 region: CASSLERNRVSEGNTIYF. The CDR3 DNA reads as TGTGCCAGCAGCTTAGAGAGGAACAGGGTCAGTGAAGGAAACACCATATATTTT. Based on the CDR3 plus reference TRBV7-9 and TRBJ1-3, the full variable domain is DTGVSQNPRHKITKRGQNVTFRCDPISEHNRLYWYRQTLGQGPEFLTYFQNEAQLEKSRLLSDRFSAERPKGSFSTLEIQRTEQGDSAMYLCASSLERNRVSEGNTIYFGEGSWLTVV.